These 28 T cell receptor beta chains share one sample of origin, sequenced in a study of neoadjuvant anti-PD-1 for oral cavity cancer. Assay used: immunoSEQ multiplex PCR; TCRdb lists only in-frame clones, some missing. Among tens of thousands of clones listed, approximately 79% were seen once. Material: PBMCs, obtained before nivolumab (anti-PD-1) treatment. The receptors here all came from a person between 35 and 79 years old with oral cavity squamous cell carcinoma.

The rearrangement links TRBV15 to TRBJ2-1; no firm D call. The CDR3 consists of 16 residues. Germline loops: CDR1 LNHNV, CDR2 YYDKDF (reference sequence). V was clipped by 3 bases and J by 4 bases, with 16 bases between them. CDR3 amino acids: CATSRNHPGSYNEQFF. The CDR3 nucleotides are TGTGCCACCAGCAGGAACCATCCAGGAAGTTACAATGAGCAGTTCTTC.

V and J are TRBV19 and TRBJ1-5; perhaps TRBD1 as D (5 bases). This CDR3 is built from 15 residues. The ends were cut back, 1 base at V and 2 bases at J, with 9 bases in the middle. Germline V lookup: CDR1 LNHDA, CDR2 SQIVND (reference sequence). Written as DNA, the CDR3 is TGTGCCAGTAGTATAGGCCCAGGGCGCAATCAGCCCCAGCATTTT. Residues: CASSIGPGRNQPQHF. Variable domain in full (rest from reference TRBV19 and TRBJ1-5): DGGITQSPKYLFRKEGQNVTLSCEQNLNHDAMYWYRQDPGQGLRLIYYSQIVNDFQKGDIAEGYSVSREKKESFPLTVTSAQKNPTAFYLCASSIGPGRNQPQHFGDGTRLSIL.

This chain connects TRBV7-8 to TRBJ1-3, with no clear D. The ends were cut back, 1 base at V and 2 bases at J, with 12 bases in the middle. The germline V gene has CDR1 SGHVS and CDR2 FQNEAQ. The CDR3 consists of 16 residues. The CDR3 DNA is TGTGCCAGCAGCTTAGGACCAAGGGTGGCTGGAAACACCATATATTTT. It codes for CASSLGPRVAGNTIYF.

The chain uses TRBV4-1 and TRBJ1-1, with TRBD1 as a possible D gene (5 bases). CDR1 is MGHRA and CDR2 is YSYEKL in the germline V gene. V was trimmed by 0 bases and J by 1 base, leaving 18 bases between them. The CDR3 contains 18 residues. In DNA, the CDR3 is TGCGCCAGCAGCCAAGAATTCGAAGCAGGGTTCGGGAACACTGAAGCTTTCTTT. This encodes CASSQEFEAGFGNTEAFF.

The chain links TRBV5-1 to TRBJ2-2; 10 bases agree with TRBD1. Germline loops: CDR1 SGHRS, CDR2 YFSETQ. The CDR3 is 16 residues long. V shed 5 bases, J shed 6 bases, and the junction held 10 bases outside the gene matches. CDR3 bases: TGCGCCAGCAGTTACAAGACAGGGGGCTCTTCCGGGGAGCTGTTTTTT. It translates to CASSYKTGGSSGELFF.

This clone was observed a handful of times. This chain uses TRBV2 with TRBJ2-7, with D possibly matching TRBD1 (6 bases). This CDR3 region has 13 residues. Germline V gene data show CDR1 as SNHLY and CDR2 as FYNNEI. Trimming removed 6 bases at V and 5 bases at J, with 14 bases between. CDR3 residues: CASSATGRDEQYF. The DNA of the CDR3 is TGTGCCAGCAGCGCTACAGGGCGCGACGAGCAGTACTTC.

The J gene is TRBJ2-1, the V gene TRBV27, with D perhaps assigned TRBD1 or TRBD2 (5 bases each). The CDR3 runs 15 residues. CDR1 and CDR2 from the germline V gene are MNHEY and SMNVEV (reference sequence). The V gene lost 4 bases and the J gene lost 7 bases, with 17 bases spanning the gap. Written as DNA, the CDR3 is TGTGCCAGCAGTTGGCCGGGGCCGGTCGGGAATGAGCAGTTCTTC. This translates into CASSWPGPVGNEQFF.

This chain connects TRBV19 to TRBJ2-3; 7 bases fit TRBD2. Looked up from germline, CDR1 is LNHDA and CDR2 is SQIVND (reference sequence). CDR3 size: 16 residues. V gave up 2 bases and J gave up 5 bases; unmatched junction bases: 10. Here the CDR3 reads CASSIQFGGGIDTQYF. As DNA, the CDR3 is TGTGCCAGTAGTATACAATTCGGCGGGGGTATAGATACGCAGTATTTT.

The chain's CDR3 is CASSYSVGEGYTF. The CDR3 DNA reads as TGTGCCAGCAGTTACTCGGTCGGGGAAGGCTACACCTTC. V usage is TRBV6-5 and J usage is TRBJ1-2; no clear D. Germline V gene data show CDR1 as MNHEY and CDR2 as SVGAGI. V gave up 0 bases and J gave up 8 bases, with 10 bases separating them. The CDR3 length is 13 residues.

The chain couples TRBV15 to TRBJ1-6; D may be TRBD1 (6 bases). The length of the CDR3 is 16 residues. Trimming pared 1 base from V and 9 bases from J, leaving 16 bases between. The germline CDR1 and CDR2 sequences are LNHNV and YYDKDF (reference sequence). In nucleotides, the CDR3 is TGTGCCACCAGCAGAGTTCTGGGGACATTCCTTTCACCCCTCCACTTT. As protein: CATSRVLGTFLSPLHF.

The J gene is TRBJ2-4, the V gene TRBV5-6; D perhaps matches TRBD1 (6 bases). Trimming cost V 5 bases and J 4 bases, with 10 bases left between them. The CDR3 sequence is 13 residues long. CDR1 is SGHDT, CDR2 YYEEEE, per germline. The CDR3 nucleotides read TGTGCCAGCAGTAGTCAGGGGAAAAACATTCAGTACTTC. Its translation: CASSSQGKNIQYF.

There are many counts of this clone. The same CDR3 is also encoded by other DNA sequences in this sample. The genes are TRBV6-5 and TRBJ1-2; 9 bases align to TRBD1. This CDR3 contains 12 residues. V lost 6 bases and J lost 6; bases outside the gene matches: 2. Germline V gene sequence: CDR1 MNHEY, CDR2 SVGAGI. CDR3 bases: TGTGCCAGCAGGAGGACAGGGGATGGCTACACCTTC. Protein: CASRRTGDGYTF.

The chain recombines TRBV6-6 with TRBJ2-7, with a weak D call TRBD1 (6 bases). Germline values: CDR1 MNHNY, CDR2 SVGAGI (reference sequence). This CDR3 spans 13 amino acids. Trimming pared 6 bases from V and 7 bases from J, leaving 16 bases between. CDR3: CASSLRTAGEQYF. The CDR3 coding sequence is TGTGCCAGCAGCCTGAGGACAGCCGGGGAGCAGTACTTC.

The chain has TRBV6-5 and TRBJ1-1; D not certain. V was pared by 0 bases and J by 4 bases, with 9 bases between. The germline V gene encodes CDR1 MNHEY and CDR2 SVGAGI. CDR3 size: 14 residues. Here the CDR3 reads CASSYSSGITEAFF. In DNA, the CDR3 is TGTGCCAGCAGTTACTCGAGTGGGATCACTGAAGCTTTCTTT.

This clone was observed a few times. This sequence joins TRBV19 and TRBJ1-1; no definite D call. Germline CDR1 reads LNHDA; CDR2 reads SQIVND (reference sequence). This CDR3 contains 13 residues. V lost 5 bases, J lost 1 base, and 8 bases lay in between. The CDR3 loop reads CASSSGRNTEAFF. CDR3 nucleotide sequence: TGTGCCAGTAGTTCGGGTCGGAACACTGAAGCTTTCTTT.

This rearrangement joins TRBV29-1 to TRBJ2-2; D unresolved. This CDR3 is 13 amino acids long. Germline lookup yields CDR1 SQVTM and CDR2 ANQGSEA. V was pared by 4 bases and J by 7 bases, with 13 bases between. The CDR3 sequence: CSVVGTLGGELFF. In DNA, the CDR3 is TGCAGCGTTGTAGGCACCTTGGGCGGGGAGCTGTTTTTT.

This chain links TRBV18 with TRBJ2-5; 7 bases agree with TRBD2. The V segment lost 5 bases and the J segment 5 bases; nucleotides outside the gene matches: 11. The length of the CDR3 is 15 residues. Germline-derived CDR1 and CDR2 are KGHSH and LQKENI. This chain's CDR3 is CASSSRTSETETQYF. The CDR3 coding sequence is TGTGCCAGCTCATCCCGGACTAGTGAGACGGAGACCCAGTACTTC.

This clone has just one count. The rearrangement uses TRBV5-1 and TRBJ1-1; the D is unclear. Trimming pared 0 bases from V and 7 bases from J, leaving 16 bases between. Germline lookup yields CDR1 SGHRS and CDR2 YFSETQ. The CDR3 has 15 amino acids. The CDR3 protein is CASSLAPAVADEAFF. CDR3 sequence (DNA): TGCGCCAGCAGCTTGGCCCCCGCGGTAGCGGATGAAGCTTTCTTT.

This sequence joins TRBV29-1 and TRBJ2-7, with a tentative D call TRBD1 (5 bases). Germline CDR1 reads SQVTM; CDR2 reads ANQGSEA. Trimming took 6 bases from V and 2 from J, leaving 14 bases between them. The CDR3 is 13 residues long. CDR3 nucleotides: TGCAGCGTCCGGGCAGGGAATCCCTACGAGCAGTACTTC. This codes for CSVRAGNPYEQYF.

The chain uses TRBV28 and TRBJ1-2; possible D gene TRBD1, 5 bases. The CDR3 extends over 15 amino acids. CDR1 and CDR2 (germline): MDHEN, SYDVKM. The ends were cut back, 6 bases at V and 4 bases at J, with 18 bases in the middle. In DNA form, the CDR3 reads TGTGCCAGCAGGGGGCAGGCTTCCGGTGGCTATGGCTACACCTTC. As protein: CASRGQASGGYGYTF.

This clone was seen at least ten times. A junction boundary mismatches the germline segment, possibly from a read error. The CDR3 nucleotides are TGTGCCAGCAGTTCGACGATAAGAAGGGCCTTC. Residues: CASSSTIRRAF. The chain links TRBV28 to TRBJ2-7; no definite D call. CDR3 size: 11 residues. Germline values: CDR1 MDHEN, CDR2 SYDVKM.

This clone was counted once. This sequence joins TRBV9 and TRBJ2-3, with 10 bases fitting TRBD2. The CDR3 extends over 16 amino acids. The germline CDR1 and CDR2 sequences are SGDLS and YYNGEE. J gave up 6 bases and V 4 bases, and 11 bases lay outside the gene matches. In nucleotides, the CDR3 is TGTGCCAGCAGCCCCCTAGGAGCGGGAGGGTTGGATACGCAGTATTTT. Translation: CASSPLGAGGLDTQYF.

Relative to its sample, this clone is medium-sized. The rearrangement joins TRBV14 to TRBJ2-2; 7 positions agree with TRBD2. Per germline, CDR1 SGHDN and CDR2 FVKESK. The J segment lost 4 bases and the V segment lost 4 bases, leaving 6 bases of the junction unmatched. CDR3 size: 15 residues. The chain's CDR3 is CASSLGGGSTGELFF. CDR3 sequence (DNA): TGTGCCAGCAGCCTTGGTGGCGGGAGCACCGGGGAGCTGTTTTTT.

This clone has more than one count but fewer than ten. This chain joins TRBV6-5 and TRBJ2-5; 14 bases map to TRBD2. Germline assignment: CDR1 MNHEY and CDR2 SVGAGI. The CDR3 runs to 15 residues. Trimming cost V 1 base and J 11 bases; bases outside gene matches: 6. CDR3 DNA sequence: TGTGCCAGCAGTTACTTTGGGACTAGCGGGGGCCTTCAGTACTTC. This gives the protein CASSYFGTSGGLQYF.

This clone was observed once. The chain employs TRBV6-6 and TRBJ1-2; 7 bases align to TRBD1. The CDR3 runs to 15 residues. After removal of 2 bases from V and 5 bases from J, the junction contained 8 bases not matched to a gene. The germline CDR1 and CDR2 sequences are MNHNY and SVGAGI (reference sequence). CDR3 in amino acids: CASSYARDSPYGYTF. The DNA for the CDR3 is TGTGCCAGCAGTTACGCCCGGGACAGTCCTTATGGCTACACCTTC.

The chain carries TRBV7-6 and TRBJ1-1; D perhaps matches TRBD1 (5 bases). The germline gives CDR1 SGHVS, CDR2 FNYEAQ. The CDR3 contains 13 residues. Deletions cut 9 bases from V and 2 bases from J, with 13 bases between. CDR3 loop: CASRQTTNTEAFF. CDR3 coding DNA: TGTGCCAGTAGACAGACCACAAACACTGAAGCTTTCTTT. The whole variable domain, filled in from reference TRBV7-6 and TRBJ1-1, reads GAGVSQSPRYKVTKRGQDVALRCDPISGHVSLYWYRQALGQGPEFLTYFNYEAQQDKSGLPNDRFSAERPEGSISTLTIQRTEQRDSAMYRCASRQTTNTEAFFGQGTRLTVV.

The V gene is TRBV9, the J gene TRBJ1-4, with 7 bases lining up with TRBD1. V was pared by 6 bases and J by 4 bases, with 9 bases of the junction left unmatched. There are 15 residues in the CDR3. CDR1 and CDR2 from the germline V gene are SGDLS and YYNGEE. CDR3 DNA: TGTGCCAGCAACCCCACAGGGGTTGTTAATGAAAAACTGTTTTTT. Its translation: CASNPTGVVNEKLFF. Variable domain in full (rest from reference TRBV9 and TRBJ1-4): DSGVTQTPKHLITATGQRVTLRCSPRSGDLSVYWYQQSLDQGLQFLIQYYNGEERAKGNILERFSAQQFPDLHSELNLSSLELGDSALYFCASNPTGVVNEKLFFGSGTQLSVL.

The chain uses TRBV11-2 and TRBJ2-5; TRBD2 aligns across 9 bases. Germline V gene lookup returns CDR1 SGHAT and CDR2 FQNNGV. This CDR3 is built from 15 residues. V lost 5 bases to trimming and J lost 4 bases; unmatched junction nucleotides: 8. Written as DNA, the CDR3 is TGTGCCAGCAGCCAGGGGCTAGCGGGACCAGAGACCCAGTACTTC. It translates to CASSQGLAGPETQYF.